The clone carrying this TCR beta chain turned up a few times. Its antigen is unidentified. This record belongs to a study of T cell repertoires in cytomegalovirus infection. Study-wide context: Indications came from public TCR beta signatures; they pointed to CMV infection and to a matching HLA type.

The CDR3 has 14 residues. The V and J ends lost 2 bases and 5 bases respectively, with 12 bases between them. Per germline, CDR1 MNHEY and CDR2 SMNVEV (reference sequence). TCRdb processed the reads anew with MiXCR; each CDR3 protein has one entry. The sample consists of approximately 770,000 distinct CDR3 sequences, 25% to 35% of them appearing once. V usage is TRBV27 and J usage is TRBJ1-1; D is unresolved. The material sequenced was cultured CD8+ T cells from PBMCs, taken from culture after CMV antigen stimulation. The receptor was isolated from a human donor in good health (CMV status not recorded). Some clones in this sample may be carry-over from other donors' samples. CDR3 sequence: CASSLGVSGTEAFF. The CDR3 bases are TGTGCCAGCAGTTTAGGGGTTTCGGGGACTGAAGCTTTCTTT.